Below are 29 T cell receptor beta chains sequenced from a single sample in a study of T-cell reconstitution after alpha-beta-depleted transplantation in children. Construction of the TCRbeta library involved unique molecular identifiers. MiXCR was run by TCRdb on the PCR reads, yielding one entry per CDR3 protein. The sample lists nearly 250,000 distinct CDR3 sequences, around 8% occurring once. This specimen was PBMCs, mostly from graft donor cells, taken 180 days after TCRalphabeta/CD19-depleted stem cell transplant. Receptor source: a male patient between 10 and 17 years old who had a stem cell transplant for acute lymphoblastic leukemia, so the T cells may come from the graft donor.

This clonotype was seen ten or more times. This sequence joins TRBV28 and TRBJ2-1, with a possible D match to TRBD2 (6 bases). CDR3 length: 11 residues. V shed 8 bases and J shed 8 bases, with 10 bases lying between them. The germline CDR1 and CDR2 sequences are MDHEN and SYDVKM. In DNA form, the CDR3 reads TGTGCCAGCGAGCGGGTGGATGAGCAGTTCTTC. This sequence encodes CASERVDEQFF.

CDR3 in DNA: TGCGCCAGCAGTCAATTCTGGGACAGAAATGAAAAACTGTTTTTT. Translated: CASSQFWDRNEKLFF. The chain links TRBV23-1 to TRBJ1-4, with 7 bases aligning to TRBD1. TRBV23-1 is an open reading frame whose function is uncertain. This CDR3 comprises 15 residues. J lost 5 bases, V lost 1 base, and 4 bases had no gene match.

This clonotype was found a few times. The gene calls are TRBV11-3 and TRBJ2-7; possibly TRBD1 for D (6 bases). This CDR3 spans 15 amino acids. The V end lost 6 bases, the J end lost 12 bases, and 27 bases lay between the germline ends. Germline V gene sequence: CDR1 SGHNT, CDR2 YENEEA. CDR3 amino acids: CASRHPHRITGSGYF. CDR3 DNA: TGTGCCAGCAGGCACCCACACCGAATTACAGGGAGCGGGTACTTC.

This clonotype has a count of ten or more. The chain combines TRBV7-2 with TRBJ2-7, with 13 bases aligning to TRBD2. V lost 5 bases to trimming and J lost 1 base; unmatched junction nucleotides: 8. The CDR3 is made up of 17 amino acids. Germline CDR1 is SGHTA and CDR2 is FQGNSA. CDR3 bases: TGTGCCAGCAGCAAGGGACTAGCGGGGATAGGGTCCTACGAGCAGTACTTC. Translation gives CASSKGLAGIGSYEQYF.

In this sample, this clonotype turned up many times. The chain is built from TRBV4-2 and TRBJ2-3, with D possibly TRBD2 on 5 matching bases. Per germline, CDR1 LGHNA and CDR2 YNFKEQ. V lost 1 base and J 0 bases, leaving 11 bases between the germline ends. This CDR3 has 16 amino acids. The CDR3 DNA sequence: TGTGCCAGCAGCCAAGTGGTAGGGAGTAGCACAGATACGCAGTATTTT. It is translated as CASSQVVGSSTDTQYF.

This clonotype was observed at least ten times. This rearrangement joins TRBV5-6 to TRBJ2-1, with D perhaps TRBD1 (5 bases). Germline CDR1 and CDR2: SGHDT and YYEEEE. The ends were cut back, 4 bases at V and 0 bases at J, with 14 bases in the middle. This CDR3 has 16 residues. The CDR3 loop is CASSKMTVLSYNEQFF. CDR3 in DNA: TGTGCCAGCAGCAAGATGACAGTCCTCTCCTACAATGAGCAGTTCTTC.

Details on this clonotype: A read error is possible here, since a much larger clone lies one base away. V and J are TRBV25-1 and TRBJ2-1, with 10 bases matching TRBD2. With 5 bases clipped from V and 6 bases from J, the junction kept 7 bases outside the gene matches. The CDR3 loop spans 15 amino acids. CDR1 and CDR2 from the germline V gene are MGHDK and SYGVNS. CDR3 sequence reads: CASSMLAGASNEQFF. CDR3 DNA: TGTGCCAGCAGTATGCTAGCGGGAGCCTCCAATGAGCAGTTCTTC.

In its sample, this clonotype was seen a few times. The CDR3 sequence: CASSIAGQFYEQYF. CDR3 DNA: TGTGCCAGTAGTATAGCGGGACAGTTCTACGAGCAGTACTTC. The chain recombines TRBV19 with TRBJ2-7, with TRBD1 identical over 7 bases. The CDR3 loop spans 14 amino acids. Germline V lookup: CDR1 LNHDA, CDR2 SQIVND (reference sequence). V shed 1 base, J shed 3 bases, and the junction held 3 bases outside the gene matches.

This clonotype was detected many times. Here the CDR3 reads CATSDGDRPYNEQFF. CDR3 DNA sequence: TGTGCCACCAGTGATGGGGACAGGCCATACAATGAGCAGTTCTTC. This chain uses TRBV24-1 with TRBJ2-1, with 8 bases that match TRBD1. CDR3 length: 15 residues. Germline lookup yields CDR1 KGHDR and CDR2 SFDVKD. Germline trimming cut 3 bases from V and 4 bases from J; bases unmatched to any gene: 4.

This clonotype was seen ten or more times. V is TRBV29-1 and J is TRBJ1-2, with no clear D. Germline V gene sequence: CDR1 SQVTM, CDR2 ANQGSEA. V was clipped by 4 bases and J by 5 bases, with 17 bases between them. The CDR3 is made up of 14 amino acids. The CDR3 DNA sequence: TGCAGCGTTGCCGTGGGCTGGGAGGGATATGGCTACACCTTC. Translated: CSVAVGWEGYGYTF.

This clonotype was seen many times. The V call is TRBV7-2, the J call TRBJ2-3, with 10 bases fitting TRBD1. This CDR3 contains 16 residues. With V trimmed by 4 bases and J by 4 bases, 8 bases remained unmatched. The V gene's germline CDR1 is SGHTA and CDR2 FQGNSA. CDR3 in DNA: TGTGCCAGCAGCTCTACCGGGACAGGGGTATCAGATACGCAGTATTTT. Translated: CASSSTGTGVSDTQYF.

This clonotype was picked up many times. V gene TRBV2 combines with J gene TRBJ2-1; a possible D gene is TRBD2 (7 bases). Between the trimmed V and J ends, which lost 4 bases and 5 bases, there was a span of 15 bases. This CDR3 spans 15 amino acids. In germline, CDR1 is SNHLY, CDR2 FYNNEI. Written as DNA, the CDR3 is TGTGCCAGCAGTGTGGGAGGGGGGGTCAACAATGAGCAGTTCTTC. It codes for CASSVGGGVNNEQFF. Using reference TRBV2 and TRBJ2-1 for the parts outside the CDR3, the full variable domain is EPEVTQTPSHQVTQMGQEVILRCVPISNHLYFYWYRQILGQKVEFLVSFYNNEISEKSEIFDDQFSVERPDGSNFTLKIRSTKLEDSAMYFCASSVGGGVNNEQFFGPGTRLTVL.

This clonotype showed up many times. The V and J genes are TRBV28 and TRBJ2-1; the match to TRBD2 covers 10 bases. V lost 5 bases, J lost 8 bases, and 9 bases stayed unmatched. The CDR3 is made up of 15 amino acids. Germline V gene data show CDR1 as MDHEN and CDR2 as SYDVKM. DNA for the CDR3: TGTGCCAGCAGTCCCGGACTAGCGGAGCGGGATGAGCAGTTCTTC. This encodes CASSPGLAERDEQFF. The full variable domain, completed using reference TRBV28 and TRBJ2-1, is DVKVTQSSRYLVKRTGEKVFLECVQDMDHENMFWYRQDPGLGLRLIYFSYDVKMKEKGDIPEGYSVSREKKERFSLILESASTNQTSMYLCASSPGLAERDEQFFGPGTRLTVL.

As concerns this clonotype: An end of the junction differs from the germline gene, which may be a read error. The V call is TRBV19, the J call TRBJ2-1, with a weak D call TRBD1 (6 bases). This CDR3 spans 12 amino acids. Germline V gene data show CDR1 as LNHDA and CDR2 as SQIVND (reference sequence). CDR3 region: CASSIRDNEQFF. As DNA, the CDR3 is TGTGCCAGTAGTATCCGGGACAACGAGCAGTTCTTC.

As regards this clonotype: A read error may explain this, as a much larger clone is one base away. The chain is built from TRBV20-1 and TRBJ2-2; D gene ambiguous. Looked up from germline, CDR1 is DFQATT and CDR2 is SNEGSKA (reference sequence). The CDR3 totals 13 residues. The CDR3 loop reads CSARDGYTEELFF. CDR3 in DNA: TGCAGTGCTAGAGATGGATACACCGAGGAGCTGTTTTTT.

This clonotype was seen ten or more times. The CDR3 DNA sequence: TGCAGTGCTACTCCTAGCGGGAGTGGTTATGAGCAGTTCTTC. Protein sequence: CSATPSGSGYEQFF. The chain uses TRBV20-1 and TRBJ2-1, with 10 bases identical to TRBD2. The junction had 8 bases not matched to a gene; V was cut back by 4 bases and J by 8 bases. Germline V lookup: CDR1 DFQATT, CDR2 SNEGSKA (reference sequence). There are 14 residues in the CDR3.

The V and J genes are TRBV14 and TRBJ2-3, with 7 bases matching TRBD2. The CDR3 contains 17 residues. Looked up from germline, CDR1 is SGHDN and CDR2 is FVKESK. Losses at the gene ends were 4 bases for V and 6 bases for J; bases not matched to a gene: 16. The CDR3 protein is CASSPPGGGVLKDTQYF. In nucleotides, the CDR3 is TGTGCCAGCAGCCCCCCTGGGGGGGGGGTTCTGAAGGATACGCAGTATTTT.

The chain recombines TRBV19 with TRBJ1-5, with 10 positions matching TRBD1. From germline, CDR1 is LNHDA and CDR2 SQIVND (reference sequence). V was pared by 5 bases and J by 6 bases, with 7 bases of the junction left unmatched. CDR3 size: 15 residues. The CDR3 sequence: CASSPTRDRGQPQHF. CDR3 nucleotide sequence: TGTGCCAGTAGTCCAACCCGGGACAGGGGTCAGCCCCAGCATTTT.

This clonotype was found many times. The genes are TRBV6-2 or TRBV6-3 and TRBJ2-7; D perhaps matches TRBD1 (5 bases). V lost 3 bases and J 5 bases, leaving 11 bases between the germline ends. Germline CDR1 MNHEY, CDR2 SVGEGT. The CDR3 totals 13 residues. The CDR3 DNA sequence: TGTGCCAGCAGTTATCCAGGGTTCCACGAGCAGTACTTC. Translation gives CASSYPGFHEQYF.

There are many counts of this clonotype. The chain carries TRBV7-6 and TRBJ1-2, with unresolved D. Per germline, CDR1 SGHVS and CDR2 FNYEAQ. Trimming pared 5 bases from V and 3 bases from J, leaving 7 bases between. The CDR3 totals 12 residues. The CDR3 coding sequence is TGTGCCAGCAGCCAAGATTACTATGGCTACACCTTC. Protein sequence: CASSQDYYGYTF.

This clonotype was seen many times. The chain links TRBV29-1 to TRBJ1-2, with a weak D call TRBD1 (6 bases). The CDR3 consists of 17 residues. Per germline, CDR1 SQVTM and CDR2 ANQGSEA. The V end lost 6 bases, the J end lost 4 bases, and 27 bases lay between the germline ends. CDR3 DNA: TGCAGCGTCGGTGTGCCGGGAAAGACAGGTCAGCCCTATGGCTACACCTTC. Its protein product is CSVGVPGKTGQPYGYTF.

This clonotype was counted many times. CDR3 protein: CASSLTQGWYRTEAFF. CDR3 coding DNA: TGTGCCAGCAGTTTAACGCAGGGATGGTATAGAACTGAAGCTTTCTTT. The chain combines TRBV12-3 or TRBV12-4 with TRBJ1-1; weak D call: TRBD1 (5 bases). CDR3 length: 16 residues. Trimming took 2 bases from V and 5 from J, leaving 18 bases between them.

The rearrangement uses TRBV19 and TRBJ1-5; 12 bases are a match to TRBD1. Germline values: CDR1 LNHDA, CDR2 SQIVND (reference sequence). The CDR3 is 20 amino acids. The V segment lost 5 bases and the J segment 7 bases; nucleotides outside the gene matches: 21. CDR3 in DNA: TGTGCCAGTAGTCCCTCCCCGGGAGGGGACAGGGGGCCGGGTCGACAGCCCCAGCATTTT. It encodes CASSPSPGGDRGPGRQPQHF.

At least ten counts were recorded for this clonotype. The genes are TRBV12-3 or TRBV12-4 and TRBJ1-1; no definite D call. The CDR3 is 12 amino acids. V was pared by 2 bases and J by 3 bases, with 4 bases between. As DNA, the CDR3 is TGTGCCAGCAGTTTAAGAGACACTGAAGCTTTCTTT. It translates to CASSLRDTEAFF.

The chain links TRBV18 to TRBJ2-1, with a weak D call TRBD1 (6 bases). The CDR3 loop spans 13 amino acids. Germline CDR1 reads KGHSH; CDR2 reads LQKENI. The V and J ends lost 3 bases and 5 bases respectively, with 8 bases between them. The CDR3 spells CASSPHRDNEQFF. CDR3 in DNA: TGTGCCAGCTCACCTCACAGGGACAATGAGCAGTTCTTC.

This clonotype has a count of ten or more. The rearrangement links TRBV5-1 to TRBJ1-4; D is possibly TRBD1 (5 bases). CDR3 size: 16 residues. The V and J ends lost 5 bases and 0 bases respectively, with 14 bases between them. Germline values: CDR1 SGHRS, CDR2 YFSETQ. The CDR3: CASSLYRGPTNEKLFF. The DNA of the CDR3 is TGCGCCAGCAGTTTGTACCGGGGCCCAACTAATGAAAAACTGTTTTTT.

Ten or more counts support this clonotype. The V gene is TRBV11-2, the J gene TRBJ2-2; D is uncertain. Deletions cut 1 base from V and 1 base from J, with 10 bases between. The CDR3 has 16 amino acids. Germline V lookup: CDR1 SGHAT, CDR2 FQNNGV. The CDR3 DNA reads TGTGCCAGCAGCTTAGTCGGGCGTGGGAACACCGGGGAGCTGTTTTTT. It yields the protein CASSLVGRGNTGELFF.

This clonotype was recorded at least ten times. The DNA for the CDR3 is TGTGCCAGCAGCGTAGCTCTAGCCTCCTACGAGCAGTACTTC. Translation: CASSVALASYEQYF. The genes are TRBV9 and TRBJ2-7; a possible D gene is TRBD2 (5 bases). The CDR3 is made up of 14 amino acids. V lost 0 bases and J 0 bases, leaving 7 bases between the germline ends. The germline V gene has CDR1 SGDLS and CDR2 YYNGEE.

This clonotype came up many times. The chain employs TRBV12-3 or TRBV12-4 and TRBJ2-1; D remains unclear. This CDR3 has 14 residues. Trimming stripped 2 bases from V and 0 bases from J, with 5 bases between. CDR3 nucleotide sequence: TGTGCCAGCAGTTTAAATTTCTCCTACAATGAGCAGTTCTTC. As protein: CASSLNFSYNEQFF.